This T cell receptor beta chain is from a study of graft-versus-host responses after intestinal transplantation. For the study at large: Recipients had multivisceral, liver-intestinal, or isolated intestinal transplants.

Trimming cost V 5 bases and J 4 bases; bases outside gene matches: 9. Looked up from germline, CDR1 is MNHEY and CDR2 is SMNVEV (reference sequence). The CDR3 covers 16 residues. Comments on this clone: Its specificity is unknown.

Repertoires were generated with immunoSEQ multiplex PCR, while TCRdb's copy carries only in-frame clones and drops some. The sample includes under 90,000 clones, 85% to 90% of them seen just once. Study-level findings and limits: Where graft-donor T cell macrochimerism was present, patients had high graft-versus-host to host-versus-graft clonal ratios in allografts. GvH clonotypes were identified within recipient marrow, with a subset emerging first in ileum or blood. Among circulating GvH clones, peak levels were associated with early post-transplant declines in HvG clones.

The specimen was unstimulated CD8+ T cells sorted from spleen or lymph node cells, collected before transplant. The sequence derives from a human donor who was the organ donor for an intestinal transplant. The chain couples TRBV27 to TRBJ2-7, with TRBD1 matching over 12 bases. The CDR3 sequence: CASSRYGTGGMYEQYV. For the CDR3, the DNA is TGTGCCAGCAGTCGGTACGGGACAGGGGGCATGTACGAGCAGTACGTC.